What follows describes a single T cell receptor (beta chain). What it recognizes is unknown. CDR1 is LGHNA and CDR2 is YNFKEQ in the germline V gene. The CDR3 is made up of 17 amino acids. The data originate from a study of T cells expressing NK-cell markers. Each CDR3 protein gets one entry in TCRdb, which reprocessed the 5' RACE reads and gives no DNA. This sample contains 5,500 to 8,000 distinct CDR3 sequences. Study observations and caveats: In a handful of donors, dominant clonotypes made up roughly 28.3-65% of CD3+CD56-NKG2C+ cells. The share of CD8+ T cells held by dominant NKG2C+ clonotypes was about 1.0-7.5% in about six donors.

The sequenced sample consisted of blood T cells: a sorted CD56 or NKG2C T cell subset, CD4+ or CD8+ T cells, or bulk PBMC T cells (not recorded which). The V call is TRBV4-2, the J call TRBJ2-2; TCRdb calls TRBD1, which cannot be checked without DNA. This clonotype originated in a man aged 18-69 years in good health. CDR3 region: CASSRSNRDMNTGELFF.